Below are 5 T cell receptor beta chains sequenced from a single sample in a study of cytomegalovirus exposure and HLA in healthy donors. This PCR relied on a set of 60 Vbeta primers and 13 Jbeta primers. Clones were sequenced by immunoSEQ multiplex PCR, and TCRdb holds only the in-frame ones, with some missing. The sample carries fewer than 120,000 clones, about 90% recorded once. Sequenced: PBMCs. The receptors stem from a man aged 40-49 years in good health and CMV-seronegative.

The chain uses TRBV28 and TRBJ2-1, with 9 nucleotides matching TRBD2. The germline CDR1 and CDR2 sequences are MDHEN and SYDVKM. The V segment lost 6 bases and the J segment 9 bases; nucleotides outside the gene matches: 9. The CDR3 is 14 residues long. The CDR3 reads CASSEAGGTGEQFF. The CDR3, as DNA: TGTGCCAGCAGCGAAGCGGGGGGAACGGGTGAGCAGTTCTTC. Full variable domain (outside the CDR3, taken from reference TRBV28 and TRBJ2-1): DVKVTQSSRYLVKRTGEKVFLECVQDMDHENMFWYRQDPGLGLRLIYFSYDVKMKEKGDIPEGYSVSREKKERFSLILESASTNQTSMYLCASSEAGGTGEQFFGPGTRLTVL.

The chain links TRBV25-1 to TRBJ1-4; 11 bases are shared with TRBD1. The CDR3 runs to 16 residues. Germline values: CDR1 MGHDK, CDR2 SYGVNS. V dropped 3 bases and J dropped 7; count of bases not matched to a gene: 7. In nucleotides, the CDR3 is TGTGCCAGCAGTGAGTTCCGGACAGGGGGCGCTGAAAAACTGTTTTTT. It translates to CASSEFRTGGAEKLFF.

The J gene is TRBJ1-5, the V gene TRBV6-5; 8 bases agree with TRBD1. J was trimmed by 5 bases and V by 6 bases; bases with no gene match: 3. Germline-derived CDR1 and CDR2 are MNHEY and SVGAGI. The CDR3 has 13 amino acids. The DNA for the CDR3 is TGTGCCAGCAGCTTGACAGGGGATCAGCCCCAGCATTTT. It codes for CASSLTGDQPQHF.

The chain has TRBV5-6 and TRBJ1-4; maybe TRBD1 (5 bases). The CDR3 spans 15 residues. Between the trimmed V and J ends, which lost 2 bases and 7 bases, there was a span of 15 bases. CDR1 and CDR2 from the germline V gene are SGHDT and YYEEEE. The CDR3 nucleotides read TGTGCCAGCAGCTTCTATGGACGTGGGGCTGAAAAACTGTTTTTT. Its translation: CASSFYGRGAEKLFF. Full variable domain (missing parts from reference TRBV5-6 and TRBJ1-4): DAGVTQSPTHLIKTRGQQVTLRCSPKSGHDTVSWYQQALGQGPQFIFQYYEEEERQRGNFPDRFSGHQFPNYSSELNVNALLLGDSALYLCASSFYGRGAEKLFFGSGTQLSVL.

The chain has TRBV6-5 and TRBJ1-1; a weak D match, TRBD1 (6 bases). Trimming removed 2 bases from V and 1 base from J, with 11 bases in between. Germline loops: CDR1 MNHEY, CDR2 SVGAGI. This CDR3 has 15 residues. CDR3 bases: TGTGCCAGCAGTTACGCGGGGGGACAGAACACTGAAGCTTTCTTT. It is translated as CASSYAGGQNTEAFF.